Below, 10 T cell receptor beta chains from the same sample are listed, as sequenced in a study of OX40 agonist ivuxolimab in advanced cancers. The repertoire was sequenced with immunoSEQ multiplex PCR; TCRdb's copy has only in-frame clones and lacks some. The sample gives 25,000 to 30,000 clones, around four fifths of which show up once; more than 9.5% is in the top ten. The sample consisted of CD4+ or CD8+ T cells sorted from blood, taken in a trial of the OX40 agonist ivuxolimab. The receptors derive from an adult with an advanced solid tumor such as melanoma, head and neck, liver or kidney cancer.

The J gene is TRBJ1-1, the V gene TRBV11-1, with D possibly matching TRBD1 (6 bases). Trimming removed 5 bases at V and 1 base at J, with 11 bases between. CDR3 length: 14 amino acids. Germline CDR1 and CDR2: SGHAT and FQDESV (reference sequence). The CDR3 here is CASSARDKNTEAFF. The CDR3 DNA is TGTGCCAGCAGCGCCCGGGACAAGAACACTGAAGCTTTCTTT.

The chain recombines TRBV6-5 with TRBJ2-3; maybe TRBD1 (6 bases). V was trimmed by 0 bases and J by 4 bases, leaving 8 bases between them. In germline, CDR1 is MNHEY, CDR2 SVGAGI. The CDR3 contains 14 residues. The CDR3, as DNA: TGTGCCAGCAGTTACTCGTCAGGGGCAGATACGCAGTATTTT. The encoded protein is CASSYSSGADTQYF.

This clone was counted only a few times. The V call is TRBV2, the J call TRBJ2-5; 12 positions agree with TRBD2. The trim removed 7 bases at V and 0 bases at J, leaving 6 bases unmatched. The CDR3 covers 16 residues. CDR1 and CDR2 (germline): SNHLY, FYNNEI. CDR3 nucleotides: TGTGCCAGCATAGGACTAGCGGGGCGGTACCAAGAGACCCAGTACTTC. It encodes CASIGLAGRYQETQYF.

The chain couples TRBV2 to TRBJ2-5; no reliable D call. The DNA matches TRBJ2-7 better at its end, which makes the J call doubtful. The V gene's germline CDR1 is SNHLY and CDR2 FYNNEI. The CDR3 consists of 16 residues. The CDR3 coding sequence is TGTGCCAGCAGTGGCCCTGTGAAGATGAGCTCCTACGAGCAGTACTTC. It is translated as CASSGPVKMSSYEQYF.

The J gene is TRBJ2-7, the V gene TRBV2; TRBD1 might be the D (6 bases). Trimming took off 3 bases at V and 3 bases at J, with 12 bases between the two ends. In germline, CDR1 is SNHLY, CDR2 FYNNEI. CDR3 length: 14 residues. This CDR3 is CASSDRHRVYEQYF. DNA of the CDR3: TGTGCCAGCAGTGATAGGCACAGGGTCTACGAGCAGTACTTC.

This clone was counted once. The gene calls are TRBV7-8 and TRBJ2-1, with a possible D match to TRBD2 (6 bases). V lost 5 bases and J lost 7, with 18 bases in between. The CDR3 covers 15 residues. Germline CDR1 and CDR2: SGHVS and FQNEAQ. DNA of the CDR3: TGTGCCAGCAGCCCCGGGCCGGGGGAAATGAATGAGCAGTTCTTC. As protein: CASSPGPGEMNEQFF.

The chain recombines TRBV25-1 with TRBJ1-1; D gene unclear. The germline V and J ends were trimmed by 7 bases and 5 bases, with 8 bases remaining between them. This CDR3 spans 11 amino acids. The germline V gene encodes CDR1 MGHDK and CDR2 SYGVNS. CDR3 nucleotides: TGTGCCAGCAAGATGGTGACTGAAGCTTTCTTT. Translation: CASKMVTEAFF.

The V gene is TRBV6-1, the J gene TRBJ2-2, with TRBD1 as a possible D gene (7 bases). Between the trimmed V and J ends, which lost 10 bases and 2 bases, there was a span of 17 bases. Per germline, CDR1 MNHNS and CDR2 SASEGT. CDR3 length equals 15 residues. CDR3 amino acids: CATAAGQSNTGELFF. The CDR3 nucleotides are TGTGCCACCGCGGCGGGACAGAGTAACACCGGGGAGCTGTTTTTT.

This clone was observed a few times. J is TRBJ1-3 and V is TRBV2; 11 bases line up with TRBD1. Germline loops: CDR1 SNHLY, CDR2 FYNNEI. V lost 6 bases and J lost 7; bases outside the gene matches: 8. The CDR3 has 15 amino acids. DNA of the CDR3: TGTGCCAGCAGGCCTGGACAGGGGGCAGGGAACACCATATATTTT. It is translated as CASRPGQGAGNTIYF.

CDR3 in amino acids: CASSLGGGGTDTQYF. CDR3 nucleotides: TGTGCCAGCAGCTTAGGGGGAGGGGGCACAGATACGCAGTATTTT. The chain is built from TRBV7-9 and TRBJ2-3, with 7 nucleotides matching TRBD2. Germline V gene data show CDR1 as SEHNR and CDR2 as FQNEAQ (reference sequence). The CDR3 is 15 residues long. The V and J ends lost 1 base and 1 base, in that order; junction bases with no gene match: 2.